The 15 T cell receptor beta chains reported below all come from one sample, sequenced in a study of OX40 agonist ivuxolimab in advanced cancers. Sequencing used immunoSEQ multiplex PCR; TCRdb keeps in-frame clones, though not all of them. The table includes about 22,000 clones, around 80% detected once. The material sequenced was CD4+ or CD8+ T cells sorted from blood, taken in a trial of the OX40 agonist ivuxolimab. The receptors shown here come from an adult with an advanced solid tumor such as melanoma, head and neck, liver or kidney cancer.

The chain recombines TRBV19 with TRBJ1-4; no reliable D call. The germline V and J ends were trimmed by 3 bases and 7 bases, with 15 bases remaining between them. From germline, CDR1 is LNHDA and CDR2 SQIVND (reference sequence). The CDR3 spans 15 residues. DNA of the CDR3: TGTGCCAGTAGTATGGGCAGGAGCCACCGTGAAAAACTGTTTTTT. This sequence encodes CASSMGRSHREKLFF. Filled out from reference TRBV19 and TRBJ1-4, the complete variable domain reads DGGITQSPKYLFRKEGQNVTLSCEQNLNHDAMYWYRQDPGQGLRLIYYSQIVNDFQKGDIAEGYSVSREKKESFPLTVTSAQKNPTAFYLCASSMGRSHREKLFFGSGTQLSVL.

The gene calls are TRBV30 and TRBJ1-2, with a possible D match to TRBD1 (5 bases). Trimming shortened V by 0 bases and J by 4 bases, and 18 bases separated the two germline ends. CDR3 length: 16 amino acids. Germline assignment: CDR1 GTSNPN and CDR2 SVGIG (reference sequence). CDR3 nucleotides: TGTGCCTGGAGTGTACAGGAGGGACCTAGGAGCTATGGCTACACCTTC. This gives the protein CAWSVQEGPRSYGYTF. Together with reference TRBV30 and TRBJ1-2, the CDR3 gives the full variable domain: SQTIHQWPATLVQPVGSPLSLECTVEGTSNPNLYWYRQAAGRGLQLLFYSVGIGQISSEVPQNLSASRPQDRQFILSSKKLLLSDSGFYLCAWSVQEGPRSYGYTFGSGTRLTVV.

This chain links TRBV7-3 with TRBJ2-3; the match to TRBD2 covers 11 bases. The CDR3 runs 16 residues. The junction had 10 bases not matched to a gene; V was cut back by 5 bases and J by 6 bases. Germline CDR1 reads SGHTA; CDR2 reads FQGTGA. The CDR3 loop is CASSGGNSGRGDTQYF. Here the CDR3 DNA reads TGTGCCAGCAGCGGTGGTAATAGCGGGAGGGGGGATACGCAGTATTTT.

This clone was recorded a few times. The chain has TRBV5-1 and TRBJ2-7, with 9 positions matching TRBD1. Germline V gene data show CDR1 as SGHRS and CDR2 as YFSETQ. CDR3 length equals 16 residues. V lost 2 bases, J lost 2 bases, and 8 bases stayed unmatched. In DNA, the CDR3 is TGCGCCAGCAGCTTAGAACCGGGACAGGGCACCTACGAGCAGTACTTC. Translated, it gives CASSLEPGQGTYEQYF.

The rearrangement links TRBV12-5 to TRBJ1-1; D gene ambiguous. The CDR3 consists of 13 residues. V shed 6 bases and J shed 2 bases, with 10 bases lying between them. Germline assignment: CDR1 LGHNT and CDR2 FRNRAP. In DNA, the CDR3 is TGTGCTAGTGGCTCGGACGGAAACACTGAAGCTTTCTTT. Translated: CASGSDGNTEAFF. Filled out from reference TRBV12-5 and TRBJ1-1, the complete variable domain reads DARVTQTPRHKVTEMGQEVTMRCQPILGHNTVFWYRQTMMQGLELLAYFRNRAPLDDSGMPKDRFSAEMPDATLATLKIQPSEPRDSAVYFCASGSDGNTEAFFGQGTRLTVV.

The chain uses TRBV6-5 and TRBJ1-4, with TRBD1 matching over 8 bases. There are 12 residues in the CDR3. With 5 bases clipped from V and 8 bases from J, the junction kept 1 base outside the gene matches. Per germline, CDR1 MNHEY and CDR2 SVGAGI. The DNA of the CDR3 is TGTGCCAGCAGTCAGGGGGCGGAAAAACTGTTTTTT. Its translation is CASSQGAEKLFF.

The chain combines TRBV6-1 with TRBJ2-5, with TRBD2 matching over 9 bases. The CDR3 is made up of 13 amino acids. Germline lookup yields CDR1 MNHNS and CDR2 SASEGT. The J segment lost 4 bases and the V segment lost 7 bases, leaving 4 bases of the junction unmatched. The CDR3 reads CASKAGGGETQYF. For the CDR3, the DNA is TGTGCCAGCAAGGCGGGGGGGGGAGAGACCCAGTACTTC.

V usage is TRBV2 and J usage is TRBJ2-2; 12 bases are shared with TRBD2. Germline CDR1 and CDR2: SNHLY and FYNNEI. The V gene end was trimmed by 7 bases and the J gene end by 3 bases; junction bases not matched to a gene: 18. The CDR3 sequence is 20 residues long. The CDR3 loop is CASTQQGLAGLLRDTGELFF. In DNA, the CDR3 is TGTGCCAGCACACAACAGGGACTAGCGGGCTTGTTGAGGGACACCGGGGAGCTGTTTTTT.

CDR3 sequence: CASRTVSVSPYEQYF. The CDR3 region has the DNA TGTGCCAGCAGGACGGTCTCGGTTTCCCCCTACGAGCAGTACTTC. The J gene is TRBJ2-7, the V gene TRBV27, with no clear D. This CDR3 comprises 15 residues. Germline CDR1 MNHEY, CDR2 SMNVEV (reference sequence). Trimming stripped 6 bases from V and 2 bases from J, with 17 bases between.

The rearrangement uses TRBV11-2 and TRBJ1-2; 7 bases align to TRBD1. From germline, CDR1 is SGHAT and CDR2 FQNNGV. The CDR3 is 16 amino acids. V lost 2 bases, J lost 3 bases, and 9 bases stayed unmatched. The CDR3 protein is CASSLPGQTPYYGYTF. As DNA, the CDR3 is TGTGCCAGCAGCTTACCGGGACAGACCCCTTACTATGGCTACACCTTC. Based on the CDR3 plus reference TRBV11-2 and TRBJ1-2, the full variable domain is EAGVAQSPRYKIIEKRQSVAFWCNPISGHATLYWYQQILGQGPKLLIQFQNNGVVDDSQLPKDRFSAERLKGVDSTLKIQPAKLEDSAVYLCASSLPGQTPYYGYTFGSGTRLTVV.

The sample holds a few counts of this clone. CDR3 protein: CASKAGGSTDTQYF. The CDR3 region has the DNA TGCGCCAGCAAAGCGGGGGGAAGCACAGATACGCAGTATTTT. V is TRBV10-1 and J is TRBJ2-3; 9 bases align to TRBD2. Germline trimming cut 7 bases from V and 0 bases from J; bases unmatched to any gene: 2. Germline V gene lookup returns CDR1 WNHNN and CDR2 SYGVQD (reference sequence). The length of the CDR3 is 14 residues.

This chain connects TRBV2 to TRBJ1-4, with 7 bases matching TRBD1. The V gene end was trimmed by 7 bases and the J gene end by 6 bases; junction bases not matched to a gene: 11. Germline-derived CDR1 and CDR2 are SNHLY and FYNNEI. The CDR3 has 15 residues. In DNA, the CDR3 is TGTGCCAGCAACAGACAGGGCACGGGGCATGAAAAACTGTTTTTT. Translation gives CASNRQGTGHEKLFF. Combining the CDR3 with reference TRBV2 and TRBJ1-4 gives the whole variable domain EPEVTQTPSHQVTQMGQEVILRCVPISNHLYFYWYRQILGQKVEFLVSFYNNEISEKSEIFDDQFSVERPDGSNFTLKIRSTKLEDSAMYFCASNRQGTGHEKLFFGSGTQLSVL.

V usage is TRBV11-2 and J usage is TRBJ2-1; 12 nucleotides line up with TRBD2. V dropped 5 bases and J dropped 5; count of bases not matched to a gene: 10. This CDR3 has 17 residues. Germline lookup yields CDR1 SGHAT and CDR2 FQNNGV. The chain's CDR3 is CASSGRGASGGDNEQFF. The DNA of the CDR3 is TGTGCCAGCAGCGGACGCGGGGCTAGCGGGGGGGACAATGAGCAGTTCTTC.

This rearrangement joins TRBV11-2 to TRBJ1-2; 9 positions match TRBD1. J gave up 1 base and V 3 bases, and 3 bases lay outside the gene matches. Germline assignment: CDR1 SGHAT and CDR2 FQNNGV. The CDR3 has 15 residues. This CDR3 reads CASSFPGQGNYGYTF. The CDR3 DNA is TGTGCCAGCAGCTTTCCGGGACAGGGTAACTATGGCTACACCTTC.

This clone occurred a few times. The J gene is TRBJ1-1, the V gene TRBV19; TRBD1 is a possible D gene (5 bases). Germline lookup yields CDR1 LNHDA and CDR2 SQIVND (reference sequence). Trimming cost V 6 bases and J 0 bases, with 11 bases left between them. CDR3 size: 14 residues. CDR3 DNA: TGTGCCAGTAGGGGGCCGGGTTTGAACACTGAAGCTTTCTTT. Protein: CASRGPGLNTEAFF.